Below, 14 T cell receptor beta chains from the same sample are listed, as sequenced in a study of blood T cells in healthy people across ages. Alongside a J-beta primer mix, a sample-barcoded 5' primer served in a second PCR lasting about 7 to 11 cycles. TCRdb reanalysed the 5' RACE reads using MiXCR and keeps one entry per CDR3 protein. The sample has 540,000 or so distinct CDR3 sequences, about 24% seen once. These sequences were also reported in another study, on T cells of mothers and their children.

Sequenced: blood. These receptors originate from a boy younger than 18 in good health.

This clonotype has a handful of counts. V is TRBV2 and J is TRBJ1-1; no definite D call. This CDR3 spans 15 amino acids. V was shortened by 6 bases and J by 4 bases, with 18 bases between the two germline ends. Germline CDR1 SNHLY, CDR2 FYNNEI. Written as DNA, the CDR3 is TGTGCCAGCAGCGCCCGGGTGGGTCCAGTCACTGAAGCTTTCTTT. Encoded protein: CASSARVGPVTEAFF.

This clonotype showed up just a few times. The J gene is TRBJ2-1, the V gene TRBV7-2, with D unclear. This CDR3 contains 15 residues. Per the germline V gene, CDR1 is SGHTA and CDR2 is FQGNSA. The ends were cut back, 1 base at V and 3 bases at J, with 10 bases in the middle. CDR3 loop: CASSLVYGNYNEQFF. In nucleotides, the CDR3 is TGTGCCAGCAGCTTAGTCTACGGCAACTACAATGAGCAGTTCTTC. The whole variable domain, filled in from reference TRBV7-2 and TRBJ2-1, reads GAGVSQSPSNKVTEKGKDVELRCDPISGHTALYWYRQSLGQGLEFLIYFQGNSAPDKSGLPSDRFSAERTGGSVSTLTIQRTQQEDSAVYLCASSLVYGNYNEQFFGPGTRLTVL.

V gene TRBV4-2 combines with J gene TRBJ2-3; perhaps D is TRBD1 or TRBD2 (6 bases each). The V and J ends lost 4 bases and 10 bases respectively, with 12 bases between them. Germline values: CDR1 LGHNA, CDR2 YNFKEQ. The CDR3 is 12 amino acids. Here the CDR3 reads CASSLEGGAQYF. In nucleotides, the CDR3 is TGTGCCAGCAGCCTTGAGGGGGGTGCGCAGTATTTT.

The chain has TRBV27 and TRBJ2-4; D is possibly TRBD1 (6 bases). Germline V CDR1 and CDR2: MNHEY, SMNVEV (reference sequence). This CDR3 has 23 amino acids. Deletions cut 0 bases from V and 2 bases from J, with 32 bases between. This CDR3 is CASSLSFQQGPGTLGETKNIQYF. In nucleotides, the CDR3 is TGTGCCAGCAGTTTATCGTTTCAGCAAGGTCCCGGGACATTGGGCGAGACCAAAAACATTCAGTACTTC.

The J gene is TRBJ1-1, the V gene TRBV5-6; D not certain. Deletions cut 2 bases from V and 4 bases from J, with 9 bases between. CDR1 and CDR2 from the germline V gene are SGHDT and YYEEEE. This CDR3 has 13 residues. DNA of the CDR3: TGTGCCAGCAGCTTCGGAGGGCTCACTGAAGCTTTCTTT. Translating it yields CASSFGGLTEAFF.

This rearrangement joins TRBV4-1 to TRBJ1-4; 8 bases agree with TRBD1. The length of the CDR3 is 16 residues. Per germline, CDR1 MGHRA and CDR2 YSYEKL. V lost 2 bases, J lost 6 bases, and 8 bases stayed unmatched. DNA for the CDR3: TGCGCCAGCAGCCAAAGCGCAGGGGGCTATTATGAAAAACTGTTTTTT. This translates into CASSQSAGGYYEKLFF.

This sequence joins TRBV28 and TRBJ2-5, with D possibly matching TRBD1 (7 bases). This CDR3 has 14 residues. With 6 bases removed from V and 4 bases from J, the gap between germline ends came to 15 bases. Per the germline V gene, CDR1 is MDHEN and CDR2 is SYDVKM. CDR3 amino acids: CASRDRVEGETQYF. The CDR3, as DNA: TGTGCCAGCAGAGACAGGGTGGAGGGAGAGACCCAGTACTTC. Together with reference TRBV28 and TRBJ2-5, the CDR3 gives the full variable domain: DVKVTQSSRYLVKRTGEKVFLECVQDMDHENMFWYRQDPGLGLRLIYFSYDVKMKEKGDIPEGYSVSREKKERFSLILESASTNQTSMYLCASRDRVEGETQYFGPGTRLLVL.

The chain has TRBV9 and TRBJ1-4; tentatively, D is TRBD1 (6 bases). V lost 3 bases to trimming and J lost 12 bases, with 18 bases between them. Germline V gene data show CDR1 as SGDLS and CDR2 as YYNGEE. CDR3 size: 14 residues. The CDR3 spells CASSGGNRDQELFF. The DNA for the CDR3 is TGTGCCAGCAGCGGGGGGAACAGGGACCAGGAACTGTTTTTT.

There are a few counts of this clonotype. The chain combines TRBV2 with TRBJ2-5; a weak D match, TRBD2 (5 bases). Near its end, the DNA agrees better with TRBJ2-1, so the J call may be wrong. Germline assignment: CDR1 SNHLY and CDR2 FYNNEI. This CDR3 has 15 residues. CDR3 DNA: TGTGCCAGCGACCCGGGGTTGCCCCGCTTGGGTGAGCAGTTCTTC. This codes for CASDPGLPRLGEQFF.

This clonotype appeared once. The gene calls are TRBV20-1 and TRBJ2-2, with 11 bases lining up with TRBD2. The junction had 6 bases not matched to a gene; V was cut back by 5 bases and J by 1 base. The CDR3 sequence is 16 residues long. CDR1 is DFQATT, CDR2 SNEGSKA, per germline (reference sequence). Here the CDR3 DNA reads TGCAGTGCTCCCCGACTAGCGGGGAAGAACACCGGGGAGCTGTTTTTT. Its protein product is CSAPRLAGKNTGELFF.

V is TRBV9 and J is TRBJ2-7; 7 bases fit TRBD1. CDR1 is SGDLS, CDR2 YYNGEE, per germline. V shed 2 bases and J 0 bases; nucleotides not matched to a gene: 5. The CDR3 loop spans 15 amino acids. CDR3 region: CASSVGQASSYEQYF. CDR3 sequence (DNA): TGTGCCAGCAGCGTCGGACAGGCCAGCTCCTACGAGCAGTACTTC.

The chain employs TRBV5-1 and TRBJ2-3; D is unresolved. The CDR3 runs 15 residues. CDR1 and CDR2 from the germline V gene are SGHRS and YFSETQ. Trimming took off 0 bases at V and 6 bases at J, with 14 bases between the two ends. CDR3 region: CASSLAGSSRDTQYF. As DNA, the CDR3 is TGCGCCAGCAGCTTGGCCGGCTCATCCCGGGATACGCAGTATTTT. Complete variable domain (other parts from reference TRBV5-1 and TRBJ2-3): KAGVTQTPRYLIKTRGQQVTLSCSPISGHRSVSWYQQTPGQGLQFLFEYFSETQRNKGNFPGRFSGRQFSNSRSEMNVSTLELGDSALYLCASSLAGSSRDTQYFGPGTRLTVL.

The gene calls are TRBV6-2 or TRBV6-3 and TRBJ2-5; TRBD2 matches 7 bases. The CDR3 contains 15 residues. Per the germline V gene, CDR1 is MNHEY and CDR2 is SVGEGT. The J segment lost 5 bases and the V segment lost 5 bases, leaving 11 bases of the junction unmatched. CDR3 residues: CASSTRTSGTETQYF. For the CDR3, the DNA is TGTGCCAGCAGTACCCGGACTAGTGGGACCGAGACCCAGTACTTC.

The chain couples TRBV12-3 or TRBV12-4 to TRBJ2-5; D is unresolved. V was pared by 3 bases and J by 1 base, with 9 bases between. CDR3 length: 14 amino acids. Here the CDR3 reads CASSLFLTQETQYF. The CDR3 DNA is TGTGCCAGCAGTTTGTTCCTCACCCAAGAGACCCAGTACTTC.